This T cell receptor (beta chain) is drawn from a study of shared clonotypes between healthy human individuals. Study as a whole: The plates for each donor numbered three CD4 naive, three CD4 memory, two CD8 naive and one CD8 memory.

Naive CD8 cells lacked CD45RO, underwent positive selection for CCR7 and left out terminally differentiated effector memory CD45RA+ cells. CDR3 size: 17 residues. The germline CDR1 and CDR2 sequences are SGHRS and YFSETQ. The V end lost 0 bases, the J end lost 0 bases, and 10 bases lay between the germline ends. The assay was run at deep level. Profiling relied on immunoSEQ multiplex PCR, and the TCRdb table lists in-frame clones only, not all of them. The sample lists about 2.1 million clones, more than 85% seen once, with more than 1.5% in the top ten. As for this clone: Its antigen is not identified.

Study observations and caveats: About 5% of naive CD4 clonotypes were shared across several donors.

This receptor was obtained from a man between 18 and 35 years old in good health. Some clones in this sample may be carry-over from other donors' samples. The chain is built from TRBV5-1 and TRBJ2-6; no reliable D call. Sequencing used naive CD8+ T cells from PBMCs. Here the CDR3 reads CASSLDGTISGANVLTF. DNA of the CDR3: TGCGCCAGCAGCTTGGACGGTACGATCTCTGGGGCCAACGTCCTGACTTTC. The whole variable domain, filled in from reference TRBV5-1 and TRBJ2-6, reads KAGVTQTPRYLIKTRGQQVTLSCSPISGHRSVSWYQQTPGQGLQFLFEYFSETQRNKGNFPGRFSGRQFSNSRSEMNVSTLELGDSALYLCASSLDGTISGANVLTFGAGSRLTVL.